The rows below give T cell receptor beta chains drawn from one sample of a study of beta chain features in type 1 diabetes. Clones were sequenced by immunoSEQ multiplex PCR, and TCRdb holds only the in-frame ones, with some missing. The table includes about 29,000 clones, less than 70% detected once. The sequencing sample was made of Tregs from blood. The receptor source for this set is a young woman with type 1 diabetes. The CDR3 runs from the conserved cysteine through the conserved F or W. D genes are given only for firm matches. Size values are once, few and many counts, or a class for expanded clones, and some rows have none.

TRBJ2-1,.,16,TRBV5-1,.,CASSLVGLATYNEQFF,TGCGCCAGCAGCTTGGTAGGGCTAGCGACCTACAATGAGCAGTTCTTC
TRBJ2-2,.,15,TRBV5-1,few,CASSHLTWATGELFF,TGCGCCAGCAGCCACCTAACGTGGGCCACCGGGGAGCTGTTTTTT
TRBJ2-4,TRBD1,15,TRBV5-4,.,CASSTPDRGYGIQYF,TGTGCCAGCAGCACCCCAGACAGGGGATATGGCATTCAGTACTTC
TRBJ2-4,TRBD1,15,TRBV14,.,CASSRENVGTAIQYF,TGTGCCAGCAGCCGAGAGAACGTCGGGACAGCCATTCAGTACTTC
TRBJ2-3,.,15,TRBV6-5,few,CASSYSAVPTDTQYF,TGTGCCAGCAGTTACTCGGCGGTGCCCACAGATACGCAGTATTTT
TRBJ2-7,TRBD1,16,TRBV28,.,CASSLLGTGGSYEQYF,TGTGCCAGCAGTTTATTGGGGACAGGGGGCTCCTACGAGCAGTACTTC
TRBJ2-2,TRBD2,16,TRBV7-2,.,CASSLRWGTSSPELFF,TGTGCCAGCAGCTTAAGGTGGGGGACTAGCTCCCCCGAGCTGTTTTTT
TRBJ2-1,.,13,TRBV29-1,.,CSVASRPYNEQFF,TGCAGCGTTGCGTCTAGACCCTACAATGAGCAGTTCTTC
TRBJ2-2,.,15,TRBV18,.,CASSIGLSDTGELFF,TGTGCCAGCTCAATCGGACTAAGCGACACCGGGGAGCTGTTTTTT
TRBJ1-1,TRBD1,16,TRBV7-9,.,CASSWDRGRGYTEAFF,TGTGCCAGCAGCTGGGACAGGGGGCGAGGGTACACTGAAGCTTTCTTT
TRBJ2-3,.,14,TRBV19,few,CASRVGPGTDTQYF,TGTGCCAGTAGGGTGGGCCCCGGCACAGATACGCAGTATTTT
TRBJ1-1,TRBD1,14,TRBV28,few,CASSLGGLGSEAFF,TGTGCCAGCAGCTTAGGGGGCTTAGGGTCTGAAGCTTTCTTT
TRBJ2-2,.,13,TRBV7-2,.,CASSFSVTGELFF,TGTGCCAGCAGCTTTAGCGTCACCGGGGAGCTGTTTTTT
TRBJ1-2,TRBD1,15,TRBV10-3,.,CAISVRDRENYGYTF,TGTGCCATCAGTGTCCGGGACAGGGAGAACTATGGCTACACCTTC
TRBJ2-7,.,14,TRBV5-1,.,CASSLEAPSYEQYF,TGCGCCAGCAGCTTAGAGGCCCCTTCCTACGAGCAGTACTTC
TRBJ2-3,.,15,TRBV28,.,CASSFRGEGTDTQYF,TGTGCCAGCAGTTTCAGGGGAGAGGGGACAGATACGCAGTATTTT
TRBJ2-2,.,16,TRBV19,.,CASSIAGKTNTGELFF,TGTGCCAGTAGTATAGCCGGGAAAACGAACACCGGGGAGCTGTTTTTT
TRBJ2-5,.,15,TRBV4-3,few,CASSRSSGPGETQYF,TGCGCCAGCAGCCGATCAAGCGGACCTGGGGAGACCCAGTACTTC
TRBJ1-1,TRBD1,16,TRBV7-8,.,CASSSARTGLSTEAFF,TGTGCCAGCAGCTCAGCTAGGACAGGGCTGAGTACTGAAGCTTTCTTT
TRBJ1-1,TRBD1,15,TRBV28,few,CASSSLQGPGAEAFF,TGTGCCAGCAGTTCCCTACAGGGGCCGGGCGCTGAAGCTTTCTTT
TRBJ2-7,TRBD2,19,TRBV28,few,CASSSGGPTSGDYSYEQYF,TGTGCCAGCAGTTCAGGGGGCCCCACTAGCGGGGACTACTCCTACGAGCAGTACTTC
TRBJ2-7,.,12,TRBV18,.,CASSSESYEQYF,TGTGCCAGCTCATCGGAGTCCTACGAGCAGTACTTC
TRBJ2-3,TRBD2,14,TRBV7-2,.,CASSLGLAGDTQYF,TGTGCCAGCAGCTTAGGACTAGCGGGAGATACGCAGTATTTT
TRBJ2-7,.,16,TRBV7-8,.,CASSKGRRGLSYEQYF,TGTGCCAGCAGCAAGGGTCGCAGGGGATTGTCGTACGAGCAGTACTTC
TRBJ2-6,.,14,TRBV29-1,.,CSVTETSGANVLTF,TGCAGCGTTACCGAGACTTCTGGGGCCAACGTCCTGACTTTC
TRBJ1-1,.,16,TRBV5-8,.,CASMSQTRGLNTEAFF,TGTGCCAGCATGAGCCAGACCAGGGGCCTGAACACTGAAGCTTTCTTT
TRBJ1-1,.,15,TRBV5-1,.,CASSLQGPDNTEAFF,TGCGCCAGCAGCTTGCAGGGTCCAGATAACACTGAAGCTTTCTTT
TRBJ1-1,TRBD1,15,TRBV27,.,CASSSPGTGRTEAFF,TGTGCCAGCAGTTCCCCCGGGACAGGAAGGACTGAAGCTTTCTTT
TRBJ2-6,.,18,TRBV28,.,CASSLYSPRSSGANVLTF,TGTGCCAGCAGTTTATATTCCCCGAGGAGCTCTGGGGCCAACGTCCTGACTTTC
TRBJ2-7,TRBD2,12,TRBV29-1,.,CSGSGRWDEQYF,TGCAGCGGGAGCGGGAGATGGGACGAGCAGTACTTC
TRBJ2-1,TRBD2,15,TRBV6-5,.,CASSYGREQYNEQFF,TGTGCCAGCAGTTACGGGCGGGAGCAGTACAATGAGCAGTTCTTC
TRBJ2-1,TRBD2,12,TRBV2,once,CASREGGAEQFF,TGTGCCAGCCGGGAGGGCGGGGCTGAGCAGTTCTTC
TRBJ1-2,TRBD1,15,TRBV6-1,.,CASSEDRQGVRLYTF,TGTGCCAGCAGTGAAGATCGACAGGGCGTAAGGCTCTACACCTTC
TRBJ2-3,.,11,TRBV29-1,few,CSVGVGKAQYF,TGCAGCGTGGGAGTGGGTAAGGCGCAGTATTTT
TRBJ1-5,.,15,TRBV28,.,CASSSNWGTSQPQHF,TGTGCCAGCAGTTCTAACTGGGGGACAAGTCAGCCCCAGCATTTT
TRBJ2-7,TRBD2,16,TRBV14,.,CASSQRVGSGGYEQYF,TGTGCCAGCAGCCAACGGGTCGGGAGCGGGGGATACGAGCAGTACTTC
TRBJ2-2,.,12,TRBV2,.,CASSPNTGELFF,TGTGCCAGCAGTCCTAACACCGGGGAGCTGTTTTTT
TRBJ1-4,.,13,TRBV2,.,CASSRQAGEKLFF,TGTGCCAGCAGTAGACAGGCAGGTGAAAAACTGTTTTTT
TRBJ1-1,.,13,TRBV14,.,CASRENRFTEAFF,TGTGCCAGCAGAGAGAACAGGTTCACTGAAGCTTTCTTT
TRBJ2-1,TRBD1,15,TRBV28,.,CASTESGQGLLEQFF,TGTGCCAGCACCGAGTCGGGACAGGGCTTACTTGAGCAGTTCTTC
TRBJ2-2,TRBD2,16,TRBV7-2,.,CASSLGLAIYTGELFF,TGTGCCAGCAGCCTGGGACTAGCAATTTACACCGGGGAGCTGTTTTTT
TRBJ2-1,.,13,TRBV5-1,.,CASSRDFYNEQFF,TGCGCCAGCAGCCGGGACTTTTACAATGAGCAGTTCTTC